The T cell receptor (beta chain) under discussion was sequenced for a study of shared clonotypes between healthy human individuals. In the case of this clone: Its matching antigen is unknown.

Whole-study findings and limits: For sorted subsets, rarefaction showed incomplete sequencing despite large depth. Four donors shared around 5.1% of their naive CD4 clonotypes.

Samples underwent the assay at deep level. Sequencing was performed with immunoSEQ multiplex PCR; in TCRdb, only in-frame clones are kept and a portion is missing. Of approximately 2,200,000 clones in the sample, about 92% were seen once. Naive CD8 cells, CD45RO-negative and positively selected for CCR7, excluded terminally differentiated effector memory CD45RA+ cells. The germline gives CDR1 SNHLY, CDR2 FYNNEI. The ends lost 1 base at V and 1 base at J; junction bases unmatched: 6. The CDR3 consists of 16 residues. The sample consisted of naive CD8+ T cells from PBMCs. The sequence came from a man younger than 30 in good health. Some clones in this sample may be carry-over from other donors' samples. The chain is built from TRBV2 and TRBJ2-7, with 8 bases that match TRBD2. The CDR3 DNA sequence: TGTGCCAGCAGTGAAGTCGGGGGGGGCTTGTCCTACGAGCAGTACTTC. It yields the protein CASSEVGGGLSYEQYF.